A selection of T cell receptor beta chains follows, all from one sample in a study of shared clonotypes between healthy human individuals. Produced via immunoSEQ multiplex PCR; TCRdb's table is partial and in-frame only. The sample has roughly 760,000 clones; 74% are singletons. The sample consisted of memory CD4+ T cells sorted from blood. All receptors derive from a woman aged 25-40 years in good health. CDR3s include the opening cysteine and the closing phenylalanine or tryptophan. A D gene is named only where the DNA matches it firmly. Size tells how often a clone was seen (once, few, many) or the class of an expanded clone, and some rows leave it out.

cdr3_aa cdr3_nt d_call clone_size j_call v_call
CASSLNSGATNEKLFF TGTGCCAGCAGCTTGAATAGCGGGGCAACTAATGAAAAACTGTTTTTT - many TRBJ1-4 TRBV7-8
CASETGPGSYEQYF TGTGCCAGCGAGACAGGTCCGGGAAGCTACGAGCAGTACTTC - once TRBJ2-7 TRBV5-6
CASSAGLALADTQYF TGTGCCAGCAGTGCGGGACTAGCGCTGGCGGATACGCAGTATTTT TRBD2 - TRBJ2-3 TRBV2
CATLGYVETQYF TGTGCCACACTCGGGTACGTGGAGACCCAGTACTTC - - TRBJ2-5 TRBV15
CASSKGTGGGEQFF TGTGCCAGCAGCAAGGGGACAGGGGGCGGCGAGCAGTTCTTC TRBD1 - TRBJ2-1 TRBV7-9
CASSLGGRSSGNTIYF TGTGCCAGCAGCTTGGGAGGCAGGAGCTCTGGAAACACCATATATTTT - - TRBJ1-3 TRBV5-4
CASSVALAGGPGSNEQFF TGTGCCAGCAGCGTAGCCCTAGCGGGAGGTCCGGGGTCCAATGAGCAGTTCTTC TRBD2 - TRBJ2-1 TRBV9
CASTSPGAGNQPQHF TGTGCCAGCACCTCCCCAGGGGCGGGCAATCAGCCCCAGCATTTT - - TRBJ1-5 TRBV28
CASSEEAGLKETQYF TGTGCCAGCAGTGAAGAGGCGGGATTAAAGGAGACCCAGTACTTC - few TRBJ2-5 TRBV6-1
CASSLRPSGYEQFF TGTGCCAGCAGCTTGAGGCCTAGCGGTTATGAGCAGTTCTTC TRBD2 - TRBJ2-1 TRBV11-2
CASSPSTDTQYF TGTGCCAGCTCCCCTAGCACAGATACGCAGTATTTT - once TRBJ2-3 TRBV18
CASRPVTGEVSEKLFF TGTGCCAGCAGGCCGGTTACAGGGGAGGTTAGTGAAAAACTGTTTTTT TRBD1 - TRBJ1-4 TRBV27
CASSLVDDYGYTF TGTGCCAGCAGCTTAGTTGATGACTATGGCTACACCTTC - - TRBJ1-2 TRBV7-9
CASSKGWALGETQYF TGTGCCAGCAGCAAAGGGTGGGCCCTGGGTGAGACCCAGTACTTC - - TRBJ2-5 TRBV21-1
CASSPNGGTDTQYF TGTGCCAGCTCACCAAATGGGGGCACAGATACGCAGTATTTT - - TRBJ2-3 TRBV18
CASSQDPTGTYEQYF TGCGCCAGCAGCCAAGACCCGACAGGGACCTACGAGCAGTACTTC TRBD1 - TRBJ2-7 TRBV4-1
CASSPGLTFMNTEAFF TGTGCCAGCAGTCCCGGACTTACCTTCATGAACACTGAAGCTTTCTTT - - TRBJ1-1 TRBV28